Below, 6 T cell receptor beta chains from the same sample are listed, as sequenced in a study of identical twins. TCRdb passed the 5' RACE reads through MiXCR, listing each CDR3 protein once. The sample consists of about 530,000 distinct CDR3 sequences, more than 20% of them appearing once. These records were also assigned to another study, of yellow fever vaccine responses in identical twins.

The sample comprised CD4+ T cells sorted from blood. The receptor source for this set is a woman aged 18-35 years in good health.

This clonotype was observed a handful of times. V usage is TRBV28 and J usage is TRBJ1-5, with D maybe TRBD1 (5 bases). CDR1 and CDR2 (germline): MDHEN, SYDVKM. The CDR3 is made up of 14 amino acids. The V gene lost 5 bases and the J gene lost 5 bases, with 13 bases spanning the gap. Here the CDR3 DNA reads TGTGCCAGCAGTCCCCCCGACAGTTATCAGCCCCAGCATTTT. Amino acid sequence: CASSPPDSYQPQHF.

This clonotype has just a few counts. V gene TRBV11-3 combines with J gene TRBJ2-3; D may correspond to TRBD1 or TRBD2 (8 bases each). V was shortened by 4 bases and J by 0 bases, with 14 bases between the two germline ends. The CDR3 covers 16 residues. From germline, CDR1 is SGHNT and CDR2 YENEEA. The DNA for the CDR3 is TGTGCCAGCAGCTCCGGGAGGGACAGGAGCACAGATACGCAGTATTTT. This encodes CASSSGRDRSTDTQYF.

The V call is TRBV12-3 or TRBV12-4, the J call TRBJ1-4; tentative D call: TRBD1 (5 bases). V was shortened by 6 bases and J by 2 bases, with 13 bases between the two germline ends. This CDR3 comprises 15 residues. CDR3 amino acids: CASRQARDTNEKLFF. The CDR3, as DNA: TGTGCCAGCAGGCAAGCCAGGGATACTAATGAAAAACTGTTTTTT.

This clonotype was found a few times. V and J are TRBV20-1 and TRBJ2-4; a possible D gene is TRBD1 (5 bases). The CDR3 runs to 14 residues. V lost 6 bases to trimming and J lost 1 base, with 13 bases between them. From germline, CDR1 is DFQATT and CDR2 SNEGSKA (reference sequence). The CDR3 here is CSAGARVAKNIQYF. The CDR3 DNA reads TGCAGTGCCGGTGCCAGGGTCGCCAAAAACATTCAGTACTTC.

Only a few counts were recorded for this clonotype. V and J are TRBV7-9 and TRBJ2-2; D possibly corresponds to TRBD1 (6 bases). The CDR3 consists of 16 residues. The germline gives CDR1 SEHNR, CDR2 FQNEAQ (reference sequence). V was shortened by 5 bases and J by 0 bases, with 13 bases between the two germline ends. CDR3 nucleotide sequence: TGTGCCAGCAGCATCACCAGACAGGCGAACACCGGGGAGCTGTTTTTT. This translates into CASSITRQANTGELFF.

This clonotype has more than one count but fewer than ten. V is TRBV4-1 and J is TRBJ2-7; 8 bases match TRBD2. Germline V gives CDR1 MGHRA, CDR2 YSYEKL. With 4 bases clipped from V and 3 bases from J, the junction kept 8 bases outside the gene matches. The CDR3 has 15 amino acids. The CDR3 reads CASSPTAGVYYEQYF. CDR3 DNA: TGCGCCAGCAGCCCTACAGCGGGGGTGTACTACGAGCAGTACTTC.